The 23 T cell receptor beta chains presented below share a single source sample, sequenced in a study of T cell changes during pregnancy in multiple sclerosis. Sequenced by immunoSEQ multiplex PCR; TCRdb stores in-frame clones only, minus some. The sample contains about 29,000 clones, roughly 92% of which appear only once. The material was CD8+ T cells from peripheral blood mononuclear cells, obtained before pregnancy. Receptors were obtained from a female donor with multiple sclerosis, enrolled in a pregnancy study.

The chain carries TRBV27 and TRBJ2-7; 8 bases fit TRBD1. The J segment lost 7 bases and the V segment lost 5 bases, leaving 13 bases of the junction unmatched. The CDR3 is made up of 15 amino acids. From germline, CDR1 is MNHEY and CDR2 SMNVEV (reference sequence). As DNA, the CDR3 is TGTGCCAGCAGTAAAGGGACAGGAGCACGGGAAGAGCAGTACTTC. This gives the protein CASSKGTGAREEQYF.

The chain employs TRBV4-1 and TRBJ2-7; 9 nucleotides agree with TRBD2. V trimming: 4 bases; J trimming: 6 bases; junction bases outside the gene matches: 4. Germline V gene lookup returns CDR1 MGHRA and CDR2 YSYEKL. This CDR3 has 13 residues. The CDR3 coding sequence is TGCGCCAGCAGCCCGGGACTAGCAGGCGAGCAGTACTTC. Residues: CASSPGLAGEQYF.

This clone showed up just once. This chain joins TRBV19 and TRBJ1-1; the match to TRBD1 covers 8 bases. Germline lookup yields CDR1 LNHDA and CDR2 SQIVND (reference sequence). J was trimmed by 1 base and V by 4 bases; bases with no gene match: 14. The CDR3 loop spans 18 amino acids. CDR3 loop: CASSRTGRTSGWNTEAFF. CDR3 sequence (DNA): TGTGCCAGTAGTAGGACAGGGCGAACCTCGGGGTGGAACACTGAAGCTTTCTTT.

J is TRBJ2-7 and V is TRBV28; 13 bases are a match to TRBD2. The CDR3 covers 16 residues. Trimming took 5 bases from V and 5 from J; bases not matched to a gene: 9. Germline V lookup: CDR1 MDHEN, CDR2 SYDVKM. CDR3: CASSLGTSGNVDEQYF. In nucleotides, the CDR3 is TGTGCCAGCAGTCTCGGGACTAGCGGGAACGTGGACGAGCAGTACTTC.

The chain has TRBV11-1 and TRBJ2-1; 8 nucleotides agree with TRBD2. V lost 6 bases and J lost 7; bases outside the gene matches: 8. Germline V gives CDR1 SGHAT, CDR2 FQDESV (reference sequence). The CDR3 has 14 amino acids. CDR3 nucleotides: TGTGCCAGCAGGAGAGCGGGGGCGGGAAATGAGCAGTTCTTC. Residues: CASRRAGAGNEQFF. Filled out from reference TRBV11-1 and TRBJ2-1, the complete variable domain reads EAEVAQSPRYKITEKSQAVAFWCDPISGHATLYWYRQILGQGPELLVQFQDESVVDDSQLPKDRFSAERLKGVDSTLKIQPAELGDSAMYLCASRRAGAGNEQFFGPGTRLTVL.

The V and J genes are TRBV7-8 and TRBJ2-3, with 8 bases that match TRBD2. Germline V gives CDR1 SGHVS, CDR2 FQNEAQ. CDR3 length: 18 amino acids. Germline trimming cut 5 bases from V and 1 base from J; bases unmatched to any gene: 14. CDR3 amino acids: CASSLPAFEAGGTDTQYF. CDR3 nucleotides: TGTGCCAGCAGCCTCCCCGCTTTCGAAGCGGGGGGCACAGATACGCAGTATTTT. Together with reference TRBV7-8 and TRBJ2-3, the CDR3 gives the full variable domain: GAGVSQSPRYKVAKRGQDVALRCDPISGHVSLFWYQQALGQGPEFLTYFQNEAQLDKSGLPSDRFFAERPEGSVSTLKIQRTQQEDSAVYLCASSLPAFEAGGTDTQYFGPGTRLTVL.

CDR3 loop: CASSPMGGPEQYF. The CDR3 bases are TGTGCCAGTAGTCCGATGGGGGGACCCGAGCAGTACTTC. The genes are TRBV19 and TRBJ2-7; tentatively, D is TRBD2 (6 bases). The CDR3 covers 13 residues. Per the germline V gene, CDR1 is LNHDA and CDR2 is SQIVND (reference sequence). Trimming removed 5 bases at V and 6 bases at J, with 14 bases between.

This chain links TRBV10-2 with TRBJ2-1, with 9 nucleotides matching TRBD1. The germline gives CDR1 WSHSY, CDR2 SAAADI. The trim removed 0 bases at V and 4 bases at J, leaving 7 bases unmatched. The CDR3 contains 17 residues. CDR3: CASSESQRDRAYNEQFF. The CDR3 DNA follows: TGCGCCAGCAGTGAGTCGCAACGGGACAGGGCTTACAATGAGCAGTTCTTC.

The chain carries TRBV7-9 and TRBJ1-2; D remains ambiguous. Germline V gene lookup returns CDR1 SEHNR and CDR2 FQNEAQ (reference sequence). The CDR3 is 15 amino acids. Trimming left V 5 bases short and J 6 bases short, with 19 bases between. The CDR3 loop reads CASSPVGTGRNGYTF. The CDR3 nucleotides are TGTGCCAGCAGCCCCGTTGGTACGGGTAGGAATGGCTACACCTTC.

The V and J genes are TRBV7-9 and TRBJ2-2; a possible D gene is TRBD1 (5 bases). There are 16 residues in the CDR3. The V and J ends lost 5 bases and 0 bases respectively, with 13 bases between them. Germline V gene sequence: CDR1 SEHNR, CDR2 FQNEAQ (reference sequence). The CDR3 nucleotides are TGTGCCAGCAGCCCGAGTCGGACACCGAACACCGGGGAGCTGTTTTTT. It encodes CASSPSRTPNTGELFF. Supplemented by reference TRBV7-9 and TRBJ2-2, the full variable domain reads DTGVSQNPRHKITKRGQNVTFRCDPISEHNRLYWYRQTLGQGPEFLTYFQNEAQLEKSRLLSDRFSAERPKGSFSTLEIQRTEQGDSAMYLCASSPSRTPNTGELFFGEGSRLTVL.

As to this clone: At one boundary the junction diverges from the germline segment, which might be a read error. The chain has TRBV29-1 and TRBJ2-1; perhaps TRBD2 as D (6 bases). Germline values: CDR1 SQVTM, CDR2 ANQGSEA. The length of the CDR3 is 13 residues. Here the CDR3 reads CLAGSSAYNEQFF. CDR3 nucleotide sequence: TGTTTGGCGGGATCTTCTGCCTACAATGAGCAGTTCTTC.

The chain combines TRBV19 with TRBJ2-7; 9 bases map to TRBD2. V shed 10 bases and J 0 bases; nucleotides not matched to a gene: 7. This CDR3 spans 14 amino acids. Germline V gives CDR1 LNHDA, CDR2 SQIVND (reference sequence). The CDR3 sequence is CATSAGGPSYEQYF. The CDR3 bases are TGTGCCACTTCGGCGGGAGGGCCCTCCTACGAGCAGTACTTC.

The CDR3 loop reads CASSRGQGSGKQFF. The CDR3 DNA follows: TGTGCCAGCAGCCGCGGACAGGGCTCTGGAAAGCAGTTCTTC. The chain joins TRBV7-9 to TRBJ2-1; 8 nucleotides align to TRBD1. The CDR3 runs 14 residues. Germline V CDR1 and CDR2: SEHNR, FQNEAQ (reference sequence). V dropped 5 bases and J dropped 11; count of bases not matched to a gene: 11.

The chain couples TRBV5-4 to TRBJ1-2; 7 nucleotides agree with TRBD1. This CDR3 is built from 13 residues. Per germline, CDR1 SGHNT and CDR2 YYREEE (reference sequence). Trimming removed 0 bases from V and 6 bases from J; junction bases left unmatched: 2. CDR3 in amino acids: CASSLDRGDGYTF. DNA of the CDR3: TGTGCCAGCAGCTTGGACAGGGGAGATGGCTACACCTTC.

The J gene is TRBJ1-5, the V gene TRBV7-9; possible D gene TRBD1, 5 bases. Trimming shortened V by 5 bases and J by 0 bases, and 14 bases separated the two germline ends. CDR3 length: 16 residues. CDR1 and CDR2 (germline): SEHNR, FQNEAQ (reference sequence). CDR3: CASSPDRGHSNQPQHF. The DNA for the CDR3 is TGTGCCAGCAGCCCTGATAGGGGTCATAGCAATCAGCCCCAGCATTTT.

The chain is built from TRBV4-3 and TRBJ2-7; the D gene is possibly TRBD1 (6 bases). The CDR3 spans 15 residues. V was trimmed by 1 base and J by 7 bases, leaving 17 bases between them. The germline gives CDR1 LGHNA, CDR2 YSLEER. CDR3 protein: CASSQGVARGLEQYF. CDR3 coding DNA: TGCGCCAGCAGCCAAGGGGTAGCGAGGGGGTTGGAGCAGTACTTC.

V and J are TRBV18 and TRBJ2-7; the D is unclear. Germline V gives CDR1 KGHSH, CDR2 LQKENI. V dropped 6 bases and J dropped 0 bases, with 9 bases sitting between them. This CDR3 has 13 amino acids. The CDR3 loop is CASSPESSYEQYF. CDR3 sequence (DNA): TGTGCCAGCTCTCCCGAGAGCTCCTACGAGCAGTACTTC.

This clone was observed a single time. The chain has TRBV5-4 and TRBJ2-7; D not resolved. Germline loops: CDR1 SGHNT, CDR2 YYREEE (reference sequence). V was clipped by 4 bases and J by 5 bases, with 19 bases between them. The CDR3 is made up of 15 amino acids. The CDR3 reads CASSPQYGRQNEQYF. Written as DNA, the CDR3 is TGTGCCAGCAGCCCACAGTATGGCCGGCAGAACGAGCAGTACTTC.

The V call is TRBV29-1, the J call TRBJ2-7; 7 positions match TRBD2. With 6 bases clipped from V and 2 bases from J, the junction kept 10 bases outside the gene matches. The CDR3 runs to 14 residues. CDR1 SQVTM and CDR2 ANQGSEA come from the germline V gene. The chain's CDR3 is CSVVLADKPYEQYF. CDR3 bases: TGCAGCGTGGTTCTAGCGGACAAACCCTACGAGCAGTACTTC.

This clone was detected once. The chain employs TRBV4-2 and TRBJ2-3, with 9 bases identical to TRBD2. CDR1 is LGHNA and CDR2 is YNFKEQ in the germline V gene. Unmatched junction bases numbered 9, after V lost 0 bases and J lost 5 bases. This CDR3 comprises 17 residues. CDR3 amino acids: CASSQDLSGRQGDTQYF. The CDR3 nucleotides read TGTGCCAGCAGCCAAGACCTTAGCGGGAGACAAGGAGATACGCAGTATTTT.

Here the CDR3 reads CASSQDSGNSPLHF. The CDR3 bases are TGCGCCAGCAGCCAAGATTCAGGGAATTCACCCCTCCACTTT. This chain uses TRBV4-3 with TRBJ1-6, with D possibly being TRBD1 (5 bases). Trimming took 0 bases from V and 7 from J, leaving 7 bases between them. Germline CDR1 LGHNA, CDR2 YSLEER. The CDR3 length is 14 residues.

This chain uses TRBV29-1 with TRBJ1-2, with 11 bases aligning to TRBD1. J gave up 5 bases and V 7 bases, and 6 bases lay outside the gene matches. This CDR3 contains 13 residues. The germline V gene encodes CDR1 SQVTM and CDR2 ANQGSEA. In DNA form, the CDR3 reads TGCAGCGGCCTAGGACAGGGGGCTTATGGCTACACCTTC. This sequence encodes CSGLGQGAYGYTF.

The chain couples TRBV5-4 to TRBJ2-7; TRBD2 might be the D (6 bases). Per germline, CDR1 SGHNT and CDR2 YYREEE (reference sequence). The V gene lost 2 bases and the J gene lost 2 bases, with 11 bases spanning the gap. The CDR3 has 14 amino acids. CDR3 in amino acids: CASSLWDSTYEQYF. The CDR3 DNA is TGTGCCAGCAGCTTATGGGACTCAACCTACGAGCAGTACTTC.